The clone carrying this T cell receptor beta chain was recorded at least ten times. This entry comes from a study of T cells in Graves' hyperthyroidism and ophthalmopathy. Study information: Peripheral blood was obtained at initial diagnosis, preceding any treatment.

TCR beta CDR3 regions were amplified from RNA. The HTBI primer set was used in a first-round RT-PCR of the TCR CDR3. Each CDR3 protein gets one entry after TCRdb re-called the multiplex PCR reads with MiXCR. Among more than 95,000 distinct CDR3 sequences listed, about 50% were seen once. Deletions cut 7 bases from V and 3 bases from J, with 14 bases between. Germline V CDR1 and CDR2: SGHRS, YFSETQ. CDR3 length equals 13 residues. The authors deemed Graves' hyperthyroidism stable absent ophthalmopathy progression within 18 months. The source material was blood. The V call is TRBV5-1, the J call TRBJ2-7; tentative D call: TRBD2 (6 bases). The sequence came from a man aged 35-49 years with Graves' hyperthyroidism. The CDR3: CASGGTDDYEQYF. As DNA, the CDR3 is TGCGCCAGCGGAGGGACCGACGACTACGAGCAGTACTTC. Full variable domain (outside the CDR3, taken from reference TRBV5-1 and TRBJ2-7): KAGVTQTPRYLIKTRGQQVTLSCSPISGHRSVSWYQQTPGQGLQFLFEYFSETQRNKGNFPGRFSGRQFSNSRSEMNVSTLELGDSALYLCASGGTDDYEQYFGPGTRLTVT.